This TCR beta chain was sequenced during a study of technical replicates of blood from a handful of donors. The CDR3 extends over 14 amino acids. The J segment lost 4 bases and the V segment lost 5 bases, leaving 7 bases of the junction unmatched. Looked up from germline, CDR1 is SGHTA and CDR2 is FQGNSA. Produced via immunoSEQ multiplex PCR; TCRdb's table is partial and in-frame only. This sample has 30,000 to 40,000 clones, with around 94% found just once. Specimen: PBMCs. The chain combines TRBV7-2 with TRBJ2-7; 8 nucleotides match TRBD2. The receptor was derived from a human donor in good health. Some clones in this sample may be carry-over from other donors' samples. The chain's CDR3 is CASSRAGGGYEQYF. As DNA, the CDR3 is TGTGCCAGCAGCCGCGCGGGGGGCGGGTACGAGCAGTACTTC.